These T cell receptor beta chains were read from a single sample in a study of T cells in localized non-small cell lung cancer. Assay: immunoSEQ multiplex PCR; the TCRdb copy retains only in-frame clones and omits some. The repertoire holds roughly 27,000 clones, roughly 88% seen once, with roughly 0.99% in the top ten. The source material was peripheral blood, sampled before any cancer treatment. The receptors here all came from a woman aged 40 to 75 with stage I lung adenocarcinoma. The CDR3 runs from the conserved cysteine through the conserved F or W. Each record gives: V gene, clone size, J gene, D gene, CDR3 protein, CDR3 DNA. A D gene is named only where the DNA matches it firmly. Expanded clones get a size class; other rows say once, few or many, or leave the size out.

V: TRBV27; size: NA; J: TRBJ2-7; D: NA; CDR3: CASSSVGGEQYF; DNA: TGTGCCAGCAGTTCTGTGGGGGGAGAGCAGTACTTC
V: TRBV30; size: NA; J: TRBJ1-6; D: NA; CDR3: CAWSVRLATPLHF; DNA: TGTGCCTGGAGTGTACGGCTCGCTACACCCCTCCACTTT
V: TRBV4-2; size: NA; J: TRBJ2-7; D: TRBD2; CDR3: CASSQNGRDDEQYF; DNA: TGTGCCAGCAGCCAAAACGGGAGGGACGACGAGCAGTACTTC
V: TRBV5-8; size: NA; J: TRBJ2-1; D: TRBD2; CDR3: CASSVTTSGRAYNEQFF; DNA: TGTGCCAGCAGCGTAACCACTAGCGGGAGGGCCTACAATGAGCAGTTCTTC
V: TRBV18; size: NA; J: TRBJ1-2; D: TRBD1; CDR3: CASSPVDRGSSYTF; DNA: TGTGCCAGCTCACCAGTAGACAGGGGCTCGAGCTACACCTTC
V: TRBV28; size: NA; J: TRBJ2-7; D: NA; CDR3: CASSLPTPPGTRTYEQYF; DNA: TGTGCCAGCAGTTTACCCACACCGCCAGGGACCCGAACTTACGAGCAGTACTTC
V: TRBV5-4; size: NA; J: TRBJ2-7; D: NA; CDR3: CASSWGSNAYEQYF; DNA: TGTGCCAGCAGCTGGGGGTCAAATGCCTACGAGCAGTACTTC
V: TRBV30; size: NA; J: TRBJ1-3; D: NA; CDR3: CAWSGGNRPKVEAGNTIYF; DNA: TGTGCCTGGAGTGGGGGGAACAGGCCAAAAGTTGAGGCGGGAAACACCATATATTTT
V: TRBV6-5; size: NA; J: TRBJ1-1; D: NA; CDR3: CASKSGTTEAFF; DNA: TGTGCCAGCAAGTCAGGGACCACTGAAGCTTTCTTT
V: TRBV7-2; size: few; J: TRBJ2-5; D: TRBD2; CDR3: CASSFGLAGGETQYF; DNA: TGTGCCAGCAGCTTCGGACTAGCGGGAGGAGAGACCCAGTACTTC
V: TRBV4-1; size: NA; J: TRBJ2-1; D: TRBD2; CDR3: CASSQVAGSSYNEQFF; DNA: TGCGCCAGCAGCCAAGTAGCGGGGAGCTCCTACAATGAGCAGTTCTTC
V: TRBV25-1; size: NA; J: TRBJ2-3; D: TRBD2; CDR3: CASSPRLAGGFSTDTQYF; DNA: TGTGCCAGCAGTCCACGACTAGCGGGAGGATTTAGCACAGATACGCAGTATTTT
V: TRBV27; size: NA; J: TRBJ1-2; D: NA; CDR3: CASSPSGRYGYTF; DNA: TGTGCCAGCAGCCCCTCGGGGCGCTATGGCTACACCTTC
V: TRBV7-2; size: NA; J: TRBJ1-3; D: NA; CDR3: CASSVAAYSGNTIYF; DNA: TGTGCCAGCAGCGTCGCTGCGTACTCTGGAAACACCATATATTTT
V: TRBV6-1; size: NA; J: TRBJ2-7; D: NA; CDR3: CASSERIGPYEQYF; DNA: TGTGCCAGCAGTGAACGCATAGGGCCCTACGAGCAGTACTTC
V: TRBV30; size: few; J: TRBJ2-7; D: TRBD2; CDR3: CAWSTSGAYEQYF; DNA: TGTGCCTGGAGCACTAGCGGGGCCTACGAGCAGTACTTC
V: TRBV19; size: NA; J: TRBJ1-4; D: TRBD1; CDR3: CVSSMSRGRRTNEKLFF; DNA: TGTGTCAGTAGTATGTCCAGGGGGCGGAGAACTAATGAAAAACTGTTTTTT
V: TRBV29-1; size: NA; J: TRBJ2-6; D: NA; CDR3: CSVEAGSSGANVLTF; DNA: TGCAGCGTTGAAGCAGGGAGCTCTGGGGCCAACGTCCTGACTTTC
V: TRBV5-6; size: NA; J: TRBJ2-1; D: NA; CDR3: CASSPASGSGTNEQFF; DNA: TGTGCCAGCAGCCCCGCGTCCGGTTCGGGGACTAATGAGCAGTTCTTC
V: TRBV7-2; size: few; J: TRBJ1-5; D: NA; CDR3: CASSLVGGYNQPQHF; DNA: TGTGCCAGCAGCTTAGTGGGGGGATACAATCAGCCCCAGCATTTT
V: TRBV27; size: NA; J: TRBJ2-7; D: NA; CDR3: CASSLSRGLLTYEQYF; DNA: TGTGCCAGCAGTTTATCGAGGGGGTTACTGACCTACGAGCAGTACTTC
V: TRBV7-2; size: NA; J: TRBJ1-3; D: NA; CDR3: CASSLGTTIYF; DNA: TGTGCCAGCAGCTTAGGAACCACCATATATTTT
V: TRBV11-2; size: NA; J: TRBJ1-2; D: TRBD1; CDR3: CASSPDRVSNGYTF; DNA: TGTGCCAGCAGCCCCGACAGGGTATCGAATGGCTACACCTTC
V: TRBV6-6; size: NA; J: TRBJ1-5; D: NA; CDR3: CASRRDINQPQHF; DNA: TGTGCCAGCAGGAGGGACATCAATCAGCCCCAGCATTTT
V: TRBV5-1; size: NA; J: TRBJ2-7; D: NA; CDR3: CASGLDGYEQYF; DNA: TGCGCCAGCGGCTTGGACGGTTACGAGCAGTACTTC
V: TRBV5-6; size: NA; J: TRBJ1-4; D: NA; CDR3: CASSLAGRAIEKLFF; DNA: TGTGCCAGCAGCTTGGCAGGCCGAGCGATTGAAAAACTGTTTTTT
V: TRBV5-4; size: NA; J: TRBJ1-5; D: NA; CDR3: CASSQSGGQPQHF; DNA: TGTGCCAGCAGCCAATCCGGGGGGCAGCCCCAGCATTTT
V: TRBV7-3; size: NA; J: TRBJ2-7; D: TRBD2; CDR3: CASSLLAESSYEQYF; DNA: TGTGCCAGCAGCTTACTAGCGGAAAGCTCCTACGAGCAGTACTTC
V: TRBV11-2; size: NA; J: TRBJ2-7; D: NA; CDR3: CASSSAYEQYF; DNA: TGTGCCAGCAGCTCGGCCTACGAGCAGTACTTC
V: TRBV18; size: NA; J: TRBJ1-2; D: NA; CDR3: CASSRLRDLEGYTF; DNA: TGTGCCAGCTCACGCTTACGGGACCTTGAGGGCTACACCTTC
V: TRBV27; size: NA; J: TRBJ2-6; D: NA; CDR3: CASSTLGGANVLTF; DNA: TGTGCCAGCAGTACCCTCGGGGGGGCCAACGTCCTGACTTTC
V: TRBV12-5; size: NA; J: TRBJ1-1; D: TRBD1; CDR3: CASGFGQGAEAFF; DNA: TGTGCTAGTGGTTTCGGACAGGGTGCGGAAGCTTTCTTT
V: TRBV9; size: once; J: TRBJ1-2; D: NA; CDR3: CASSLGQDYGYTF; DNA: TGTGCCAGCAGCCTCGGACAAGACTATGGCTACACCTTC
V: TRBV2; size: NA; J: TRBJ2-5; D: NA; CDR3: CASSRTRGSSLETQYF; DNA: TGTGCCAGCAGTCGAACTAGGGGCAGTTCACTGGAGACCCAGTACTTC
V: TRBV5-1; size: NA; J: TRBJ2-5; D: NA; CDR3: CASSLGIPGFETQYF; DNA: TGCGCCAGCAGCTTGGGGATCCCGGGGTTTGAGACCCAGTACTTC
V: TRBV6-5; size: NA; J: TRBJ2-1; D: TRBD2; CDR3: CASSYFGGSSDEQFF; DNA: TGTGCCAGCAGTTACTTTGGCGGGAGTTCCGATGAGCAGTTCTTC
V: TRBV27; size: once; J: TRBJ2-3; D: TRBD2; CDR3: CASSLSRLAEEADTQYF; DNA: TGTGCCAGCAGTTTATCCCGACTAGCGGAAGAGGCAGATACGCAGTATTTT
V: TRBV21-1; size: NA; J: TRBJ2-3; D: NA; CDR3: CASSKVDREDADTQYF; DNA: TGTGCCAGCAGCAAAGTTGACAGGGAAGATGCAGATACGCAGTATTTT
V: TRBV21-1; size: NA; J: TRBJ1-1; D: NA; CDR3: CASSALVGQASTEAFF; DNA: TGTGCCAGCAGCGCTCTCGTAGGACAGGCCTCCACTGAAGCTTTCTTT
V: TRBV28; size: NA; J: TRBJ1-2; D: NA; CDR3: CASSLRSASGGYTF; DNA: TGTGCCAGCAGTTTACGGTCGGCGTCCGGGGGCTACACCTTC
V: TRBV9; size: NA; J: TRBJ1-3; D: TRBD1; CDR3: CASSVGTGGNSGNTIYF; DNA: TGTGCCAGCAGCGTAGGGACAGGCGGCAACTCTGGAAACACCATATATTTT
V: TRBV6-4; size: NA; J: TRBJ2-6; D: NA; CDR3: CASSDDSSGANVLTF; DNA: TGTGCCAGCAGTGACGACAGCTCTGGGGCCAACGTCCTGACTTTC
V: TRBV19; size: NA; J: TRBJ2-1; D: TRBD2; CDR3: CASSMGAGGYNEQFF; DNA: TGTGCCAGTAGTATGGGAGCGGGGGGCTACAATGAGCAGTTCTTC
V: TRBV19; size: NA; J: TRBJ2-6; D: NA; CDR3: CASSMRGSGANVLTF; DNA: TGTGCCAGTAGTATGAGGGGCTCTGGGGCCAACGTCCTGACTTTC
V: TRBV7-9; size: NA; J: TRBJ1-3; D: TRBD1; CDR3: CASSPRGQATGNTIYF; DNA: TGTGCCAGCAGCCCGAGGGGACAGGCCACTGGAAACACCATATATTTT
V: TRBV7-2; size: NA; J: TRBJ1-6; D: TRBD1; CDR3: CASSPGTGGNSPLHF; DNA: TGTGCCAGCAGCCCGGGGACAGGGGGAAATTCACCCCTCCACTTT
V: TRBV5-4; size: once; J: TRBJ1-1; D: TRBD1; CDR3: CASSAGGTGGYYGTEAFF; DNA: TGTGCCAGCAGCGCTGGCGGGACAGGGGGCTATTACGGCACTGAAGCTTTCTTT
V: TRBV5-1; size: once; J: TRBJ1-4; D: NA; CDR3: CASSLDTNNEKLFF; DNA: TGCGCCAGCAGCTTAGACACTAATAATGAAAAACTGTTTTTT
V: TRBV7-9; size: NA; J: TRBJ2-7; D: NA; CDR3: CASSPTFQGYEQYF; DNA: TGTGCCAGCAGCCCCACCTTTCAGGGTTACGAGCAGTACTTC
V: TRBV7-9; size: NA; J: TRBJ1-5; D: NA; CDR3: CASSSEAGNQPQHF; DNA: TGTGCCAGCAGCTCAGAAGCAGGCAATCAGCCCCAGCATTTT
V: TRBV5-5; size: once; J: TRBJ2-3; D: TRBD2; CDR3: CASSWELAGGETDTQYF; DNA: TGTGCCAGCAGCTGGGAACTAGCGGGAGGGGAGACAGATACGCAGTATTTT
V: TRBV6-6; size: NA; J: TRBJ2-1; D: NA; CDR3: CASSSGVGVHEQFF; DNA: TGTGCCAGCAGTTCGGGAGTAGGGGTTCATGAGCAGTTCTTC
V: TRBV5-4; size: NA; J: TRBJ1-2; D: NA; CDR3: CASSLTANYGYTF; DNA: TGTGCCAGCAGCTTGACAGCTAACTATGGCTACACCTTC
V: TRBV19; size: NA; J: TRBJ1-2; D: NA; CDR3: CASSIDSRGQNYGYTF; DNA: TGTGCCAGTAGTATAGATAGCCGGGGGCAGAACTATGGCTACACCTTC